A single sample gave rise to the 24 T cell receptor beta chains below, sequenced in a study of cytomegalovirus exposure and HLA in healthy donors. With 60 Vbeta and 13 Jbeta primers, the PCR was carried out. Method: immunoSEQ multiplex PCR; TCRdb's copy keeps in-frame clones and lacks some. The sample contains about 190,000 clones, 87% of which appear only once. The sample taken for sequencing was PBMCs. Receptor source: a boy aged 2 to 10 in good health and CMV-seronegative.

V is TRBV18 and J is TRBJ1-1; unclear D gene. Germline lookup yields CDR1 KGHSH and CDR2 LQKENI. Trimming cost V 2 bases and J 4 bases, with 14 bases left between them. This CDR3 has 15 residues. The CDR3: CASSPRRSQSTEAFF. The CDR3 bases are TGTGCCAGCTCACCAAGGAGAAGCCAGAGCACTGAAGCTTTCTTT. The entire variable domain, with the rest obtained from reference TRBV18 and TRBJ1-1, is as follows: NAGVMQNPRHLVRRRGQEARLRCSPMKGHSHVYWYRQLPEEGLKFMVYLQKENIIDESGMPKERFSAEFPKEGPSILRIQQVVRGDSAAYFCASSPRRSQSTEAFFGQGTRLTVV.

This clone was counted a few times. The chain recombines TRBV21-1 with TRBJ1-1; no DNA check was done on the table's D call, TRBD1. TRBV21-1 is a listed pseudogene. The CDR3 contains 12 residues. DNA for the CDR3: TGTGCCAGCACCAAGAGGGGGCCTGAAGCTTTCTTT. It codes for CASTKRGPEAFF.

The rearrangement joins TRBV19 to TRBJ2-7; TRBD1 matches 8 bases. Germline CDR1 LNHDA, CDR2 SQIVND (reference sequence). The CDR3 runs 12 residues. V trimming: 5 bases; J trimming: 6 bases; junction bases outside the gene matches: 3. The CDR3 reads CASSAGQGEQYF. CDR3 nucleotides: TGTGCCAGTAGTGCCGGACAGGGCGAGCAGTACTTC.

The chain joins TRBV4-1 to TRBJ2-1; TRBD2 agrees at 11 bases. The CDR3 runs to 16 residues. The V segment lost 0 bases and the J segment 8 bases; nucleotides outside the gene matches: 6. Germline CDR1 is MGHRA and CDR2 is YSYEKL. CDR3 nucleotides: TGCGCCAGCAGCCAAGAATTTACTAGCGGGGGTGATGAGCAGTTCTTC. This gives the protein CASSQEFTSGGDEQFF.

V gene TRBV23-1 combines with J gene TRBJ2-7; D not certain. TRBV23-1 is noted as an ORF with a role that remains uncertain. V was cut by 3 bases and J by 6 bases, with 6 bases left in between. The length of the CDR3 is 11 residues. The CDR3 reads CASSQLSEQYF. The DNA of the CDR3 is TGCGCCAGCAGTCAGCTAAGCGAGCAGTACTTC.

The chain joins TRBV19 to TRBJ1-2; 8 bases match TRBD1. Germline CDR1 is LNHDA and CDR2 is SQIVND (reference sequence). The V segment lost 4 bases and the J segment 7 bases; nucleotides outside the gene matches: 8. The CDR3 totals 14 residues. Written as DNA, the CDR3 is TGTGCCAGTAGTACCCTCCAGGGGGCGCTTGGCTACACCTTC. This codes for CASSTLQGALGYTF.

The J gene is TRBJ1-2, the V gene TRBV10-3; D unclear. This CDR3 contains 13 residues. Germline lookup yields CDR1 ENHRY and CDR2 SYGVKD. The ends were cut back, 7 bases at V and 2 bases at J, with 11 bases in the middle. The CDR3 DNA follows: TGTGCCATCACCAGGACTGACAACTATGGCTACACCTTC. This encodes CAITRTDNYGYTF.

J is TRBJ1-1 and V is TRBV30; 9 nucleotides match TRBD1. The V gene's germline CDR1 is GTSNPN and CDR2 SVGIG (reference sequence). The ends lost 2 bases at V and 4 bases at J; junction bases unmatched: 8. The CDR3 is made up of 15 amino acids. The CDR3 DNA is TGTGCCTGGAGTTCTGGGACAGGGTTTAGCACTGAAGCTTTCTTT. Its translation is CAWSSGTGFSTEAFF.

This clone was seen a single time. This chain uses TRBV6-4 with TRBJ2-3, with a possible D match to TRBD2 (5 bases). CDR1 and CDR2 (germline): MRHNA, SNTAGT. Trimming shortened V by 4 bases and J by 4 bases, and 9 bases separated the two germline ends. The CDR3 is made up of 13 amino acids. The CDR3 is CASSGTGADTQYF. The DNA of the CDR3 is TGTGCCAGCAGTGGGACTGGGGCAGATACGCAGTATTTT.

V is TRBV7-6 and J is TRBJ2-1, with D perhaps TRBD2 (6 bases). Germline CDR1 is SGHVS and CDR2 is FNYEAQ. CDR3 length: 15 amino acids. Between the trimmed V and J ends, which lost 3 bases and 2 bases, there was a span of 11 bases. For the CDR3, the DNA is TGTGCCAGCAGCTTTTCTGGAGGGGCCTACAATGAGCAGTTCTTC. Protein product: CASSFSGGAYNEQFF.

The chain is built from TRBV6-1 and TRBJ1-3, with 7 bases matching TRBD1. Germline V lookup: CDR1 MNHNS, CDR2 SASEGT. The CDR3 runs 15 residues. The V segment lost 7 bases and the J segment 3 bases; nucleotides outside the gene matches: 9. For the CDR3, the DNA is TGTGCCAGCACCCGACAGGGAGAGTATGGAAACACCATATATTTT. The encoded protein is CASTRQGEYGNTIYF.

The chain links TRBV2 to TRBJ2-5, with 8 bases that match TRBD2. From germline, CDR1 is SNHLY and CDR2 FYNNEI. There are 16 residues in the CDR3. V lost 0 bases and J lost 5; bases outside the gene matches: 8. This chain's CDR3 is CASSEAFGAGVETQYF. CDR3 DNA sequence: TGTGCCAGCAGTGAAGCCTTTGGAGCGGGAGTGGAGACCCAGTACTTC.

The chain combines TRBV4-2 with TRBJ2-5, with D perhaps TRBD2 (6 bases). Germline V gene sequence: CDR1 LGHNA, CDR2 YNFKEQ. CDR3 length: 16 amino acids. Deletions cut 3 bases from V and 11 bases from J, with 25 bases between. CDR3 in amino acids: CASSHRAGLSSEEQYF. The CDR3 bases are TGTGCCAGCAGCCATCGAGCGGGCCTATCTTCGGAAGAGCAGTACTTC.

CDR3 in amino acids: CAWSSDRVYTGELFF. CDR3 nucleotide sequence: TGTGCCTGGAGTTCAGACAGGGTCTACACCGGGGAGCTGTTTTTT. The rearrangement uses TRBV30 and TRBJ2-2; TRBD1 matches 7 bases. The CDR3 extends over 15 amino acids. V lost 2 bases and J lost 3; bases outside the gene matches: 6. Germline V gene lookup returns CDR1 GTSNPN and CDR2 SVGIG (reference sequence). The whole variable domain, remainder taken from reference TRBV30 and TRBJ2-2, is SQTIHQWPATLVQPVGSPLSLECTVEGTSNPNLYWYRQAAGRGLQLLFYSVGIGQISSEVPQNLSASRPQDRQFILSSKKLLLSDSGFYLCAWSSDRVYTGELFFGEGSRLTVL.

The V and J genes are TRBV5-1 and TRBJ2-3; 11 nucleotides align to TRBD2. V lost 0 bases and J lost 4; bases outside the gene matches: 7. The germline V gene has CDR1 SGHRS and CDR2 YFSETQ. This CDR3 has 17 residues. The chain's CDR3 is CASSLGLAGWGPDTQYF. The CDR3 region has the DNA TGCGCCAGCAGCTTGGGACTAGCGGGATGGGGGCCAGATACGCAGTATTTT. Looking up the rest from reference TRBV5-1 and TRBJ2-3 gives the full variable domain: KAGVTQTPRYLIKTRGQQVTLSCSPISGHRSVSWYQQTPGQGLQFLFEYFSETQRNKGNFPGRFSGRQFSNSRSEMNVSTLELGDSALYLCASSLGLAGWGPDTQYFGPGTRLTVL.

The chain has TRBV27 and TRBJ1-6, with D hard to call. The V gene lost 5 bases and the J gene lost 10 bases, with 12 bases spanning the gap. CDR1 and CDR2 (germline): MNHEY, SMNVEV (reference sequence). There are 13 residues in the CDR3. CDR3: CASSQRGQSPLHF. CDR3 sequence (DNA): TGTGCCAGCAGTCAGCGGGGTCAGTCACCCCTCCACTTT.

To note about this clone: One end of the junction fails to match germline, which may point to a read error. The CDR3 coding sequence is TGCGCCAGCAGCATTAAGGCGGGACAGGCGGTCTACGAGCAGTGCTTC. Protein: CASSIKAGQAVYEQCF. The chain recombines TRBV5-1 with TRBJ2-7, with 8 positions matching TRBD1. The germline CDR1 and CDR2 sequences are SGHRS and YFSETQ. This CDR3 spans 16 amino acids.

The chain combines TRBV10-3 with TRBJ2-7, with D tentatively TRBD2 (5 bases). Between the trimmed V and J ends, which lost 5 bases and 3 bases, there was a span of 8 bases. The germline gives CDR1 ENHRY, CDR2 SYGVKD. The CDR3 spans 12 residues. The CDR3 DNA follows: TGTGCCATCAGTTACGACTACTACGAGCAGTACTTC. This sequence encodes CAISYDYYEQYF.

About this clone: At one end the junction does not follow the germline gene, possibly because of a read error. V and J are TRBV7-9 and TRBJ2-7; D remains unclear. Per germline, CDR1 SEHNR and CDR2 FQNEAQ (reference sequence). The CDR3 extends over 12 amino acids. DNA for the CDR3: TGTTCCAGCAGCTTAGACGCGTTCGAGCAGTACTTC. Amino acid sequence: CSSSLDAFEQYF.

The chain couples TRBV5-1 to TRBJ1-2; no firm D call. CDR3 length equals 15 residues. The germline gives CDR1 SGHRS, CDR2 YFSETQ. V was clipped by 0 bases and J by 0 bases, with 9 bases between them. The CDR3 coding sequence is TGCGCCAGCAGCTTGGGTCAGGCTTCTAACTATGGCTACACCTTC. It specifies CASSLGQASNYGYTF.

The V call is TRBV5-6, the J call TRBJ2-5; TRBD1 matches 8 bases. With the DNA end fitting TRBJ2-7 better, the J assignment may be wrong. The CDR3 contains 16 residues. From germline, CDR1 is SGHDT and CDR2 YYEEEE. The DNA for the CDR3 is TGTGCCAGCAGCCCTCGAGACAGGGGACGTTCCTACGAGCAGTACTTC. Translating it yields CASSPRDRGRSYEQYF.

This clone has a single count. The rearrangement uses TRBV19 and TRBJ2-1; 8 bases align to TRBD2. J lost 7 bases, V lost 3 bases, and 5 bases had no gene match. The CDR3 extends over 14 amino acids. Germline V CDR1 and CDR2: LNHDA, SQIVND (reference sequence). The CDR3 sequence: CASSMAGGWNEQFF. The CDR3 DNA is TGTGCCAGTAGTATGGCGGGAGGATGGAATGAGCAGTTCTTC.

The chain recombines TRBV5-5 with TRBJ1-5; 7 bases are a match to TRBD1. This CDR3 comprises 16 residues. Germline CDR1 reads SGHKS; CDR2 reads YYEKEE (reference sequence). The trim removed 1 base at V and 2 bases at J, leaving 6 bases unmatched. Here the CDR3 DNA reads TGTGCCAGCAGCTTGATGGCAGGGGGAGGCAATCAGCCCCAGCATTTT. This codes for CASSLMAGGGNQPQHF.

The chain is built from TRBV30 and TRBJ2-3, with D perhaps matching TRBD2 (5 bases). Trimming removed 3 bases at V and 5 bases at J, with 15 bases between. The CDR3 has 14 residues. Germline V gene sequence: CDR1 GTSNPN, CDR2 SVGIG (reference sequence). CDR3 DNA: TGTGCCTGGAGGGTTCGGGGTTTTGGAGATACGCAGTATTTT. Translation: CAWRVRGFGDTQYF.